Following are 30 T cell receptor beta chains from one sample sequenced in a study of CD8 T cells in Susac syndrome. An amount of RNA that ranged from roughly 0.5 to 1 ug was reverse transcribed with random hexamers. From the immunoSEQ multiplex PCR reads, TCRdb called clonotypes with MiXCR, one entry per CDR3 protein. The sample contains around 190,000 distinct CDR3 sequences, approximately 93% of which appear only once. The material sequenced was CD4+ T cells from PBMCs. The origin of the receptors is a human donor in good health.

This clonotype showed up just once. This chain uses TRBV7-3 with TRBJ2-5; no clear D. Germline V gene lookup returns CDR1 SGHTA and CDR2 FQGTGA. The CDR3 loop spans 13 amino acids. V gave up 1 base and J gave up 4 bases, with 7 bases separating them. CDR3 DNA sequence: TGTGCCAGCAGCTTAAGCTTCGGAGAGACCCAGTACTTC. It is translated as CASSLSFGETQYF.

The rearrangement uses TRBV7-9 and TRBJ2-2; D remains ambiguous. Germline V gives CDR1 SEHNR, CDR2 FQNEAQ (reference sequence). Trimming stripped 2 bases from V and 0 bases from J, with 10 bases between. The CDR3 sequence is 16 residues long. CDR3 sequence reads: CASSLIGDANTGELFF. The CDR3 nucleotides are TGTGCCAGCAGCTTAATCGGAGACGCGAACACCGGGGAGCTGTTTTTT. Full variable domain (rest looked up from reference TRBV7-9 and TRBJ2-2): DTGVSQNPRHKITKRGQNVTFRCDPISEHNRLYWYRQTLGQGPEFLTYFQNEAQLEKSRLLSDRFSAERPKGSFSTLEIQRTEQGDSAMYLCASSLIGDANTGELFFGEGSRLTVL.

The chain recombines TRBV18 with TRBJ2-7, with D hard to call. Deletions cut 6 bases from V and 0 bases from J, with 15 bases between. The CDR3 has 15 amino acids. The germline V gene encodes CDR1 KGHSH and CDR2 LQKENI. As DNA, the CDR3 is TGTGCCAGCTCCCCAATCTCGCTTAGCTCCTACGAGCAGTACTTC. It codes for CASSPISLSSYEQYF.

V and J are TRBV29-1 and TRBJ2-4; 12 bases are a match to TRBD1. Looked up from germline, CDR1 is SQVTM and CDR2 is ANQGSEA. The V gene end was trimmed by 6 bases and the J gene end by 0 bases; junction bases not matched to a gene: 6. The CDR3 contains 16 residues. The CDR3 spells CSVGGTGGLAKNIQYF. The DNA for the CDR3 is TGCAGCGTCGGCGGGACAGGGGGCTTAGCCAAAAACATTCAGTACTTC.

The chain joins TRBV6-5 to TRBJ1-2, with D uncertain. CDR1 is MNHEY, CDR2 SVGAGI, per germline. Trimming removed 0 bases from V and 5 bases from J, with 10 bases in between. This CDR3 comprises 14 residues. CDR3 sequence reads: CASSYSMQAYGYTF. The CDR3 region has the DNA TGTGCCAGCAGTTACTCGATGCAAGCGTATGGCTACACCTTC.

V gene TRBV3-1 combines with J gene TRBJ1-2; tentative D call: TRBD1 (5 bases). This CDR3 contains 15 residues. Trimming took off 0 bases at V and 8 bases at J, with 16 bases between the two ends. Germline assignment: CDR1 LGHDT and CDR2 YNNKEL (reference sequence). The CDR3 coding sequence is TGTGCCAGCAGCCAAGATACCCTAAGGGGTGGCGGCTACACCTTC. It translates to CASSQDTLRGGGYTF.

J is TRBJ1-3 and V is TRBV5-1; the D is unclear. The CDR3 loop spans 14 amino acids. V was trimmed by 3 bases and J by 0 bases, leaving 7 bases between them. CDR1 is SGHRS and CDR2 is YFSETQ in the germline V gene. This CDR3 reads CASSSRVSGNTIYF. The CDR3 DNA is TGCGCCAGCAGCTCCCGCGTCTCTGGAAACACCATATATTTT.

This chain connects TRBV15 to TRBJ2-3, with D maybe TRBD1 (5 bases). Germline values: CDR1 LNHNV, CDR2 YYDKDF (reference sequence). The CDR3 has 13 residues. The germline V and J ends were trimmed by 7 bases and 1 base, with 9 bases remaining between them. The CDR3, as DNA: TGTGCCACCATGGAAGGGGGCACAGATACGCAGTATTTT. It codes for CATMEGGTDTQYF.

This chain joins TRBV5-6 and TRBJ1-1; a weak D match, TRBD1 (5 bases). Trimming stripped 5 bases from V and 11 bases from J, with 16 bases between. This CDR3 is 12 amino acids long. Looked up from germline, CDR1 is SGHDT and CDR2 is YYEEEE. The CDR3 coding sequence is TGTGCCAGCAGTTCGACAGCCGCAGACGCTTTCTTT. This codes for CASSSTAADAFF.

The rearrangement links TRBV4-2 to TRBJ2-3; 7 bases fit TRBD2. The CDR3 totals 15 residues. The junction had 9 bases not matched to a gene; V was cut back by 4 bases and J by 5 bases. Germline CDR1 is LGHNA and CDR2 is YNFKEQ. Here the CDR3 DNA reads TGTGCCAGCAGCCTAGAGGCTAGCGGCAGAGATACGCAGTATTTT. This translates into CASSLEASGRDTQYF.

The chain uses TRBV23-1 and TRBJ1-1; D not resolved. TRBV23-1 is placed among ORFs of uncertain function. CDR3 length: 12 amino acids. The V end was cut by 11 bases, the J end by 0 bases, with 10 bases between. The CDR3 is CAPNRVNTEAFF. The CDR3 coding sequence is TGCGCCCCCAATAGAGTGAACACTGAAGCTTTCTTT.

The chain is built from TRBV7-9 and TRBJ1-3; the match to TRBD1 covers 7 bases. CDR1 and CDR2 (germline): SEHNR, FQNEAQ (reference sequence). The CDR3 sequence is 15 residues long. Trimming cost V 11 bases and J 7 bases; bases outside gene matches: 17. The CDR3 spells CAVQILARGTNTIYF. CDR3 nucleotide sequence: TGTGCCGTTCAAATCCTGGCCAGGGGGACTAACACCATATATTTT.

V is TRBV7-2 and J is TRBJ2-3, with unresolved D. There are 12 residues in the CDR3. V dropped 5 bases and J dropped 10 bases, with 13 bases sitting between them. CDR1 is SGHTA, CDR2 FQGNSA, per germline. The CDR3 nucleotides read TGTGCCAGCAGCCCCCCTCCCCAGCCGCAGTATTTT. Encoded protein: CASSPPPQPQYF.

CDR3 nucleotides: TGTGCCAGCAGCTCCGGGCCTAGCGGGGGCCAAGAGACCCAGTACTTC. Translated, it gives CASSSGPSGGQETQYF. This rearrangement joins TRBV7-2 to TRBJ2-5, with 10 bases that match TRBD2. CDR1 SGHTA and CDR2 FQGNSA come from the germline V gene. Losses at the gene ends were 4 bases for V and 1 base for J; bases not matched to a gene: 6. CDR3 size: 16 residues. Full variable domain (remainder filled in from reference TRBV7-2 and TRBJ2-5): GAGVSQSPSNKVTEKGKDVELRCDPISGHTALYWYRQSLGQGLEFLIYFQGNSAPDKSGLPSDRFSAERTGGSVSTLTIQRTQQEDSAVYLCASSSGPSGGQETQYFGPGTRLLVL.

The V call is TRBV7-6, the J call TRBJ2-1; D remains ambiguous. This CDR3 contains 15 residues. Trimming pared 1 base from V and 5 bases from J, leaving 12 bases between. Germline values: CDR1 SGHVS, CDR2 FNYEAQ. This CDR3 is CASSLDISRNNEQFF. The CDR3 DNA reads TGTGCCAGCAGCTTAGATATTTCCAGAAACAATGAGCAGTTCTTC.

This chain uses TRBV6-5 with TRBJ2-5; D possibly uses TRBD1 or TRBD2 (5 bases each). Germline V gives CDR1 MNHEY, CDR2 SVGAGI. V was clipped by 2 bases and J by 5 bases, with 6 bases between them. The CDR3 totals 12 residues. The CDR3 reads CASSYGTETQYF. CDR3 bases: TGTGCCAGCAGTTACGGGACGGAGACCCAGTACTTC.

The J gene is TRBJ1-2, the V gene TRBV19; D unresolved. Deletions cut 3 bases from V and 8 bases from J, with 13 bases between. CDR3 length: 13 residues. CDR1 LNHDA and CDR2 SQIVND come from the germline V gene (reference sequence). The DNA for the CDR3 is TGTGCCAGTAGTATTGTGCAAACGGGAGGCTACACCTTC. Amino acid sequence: CASSIVQTGGYTF.

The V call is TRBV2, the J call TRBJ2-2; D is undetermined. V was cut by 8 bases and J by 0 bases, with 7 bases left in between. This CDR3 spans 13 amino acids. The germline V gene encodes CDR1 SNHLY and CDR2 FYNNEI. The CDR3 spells CASRLTNTGELFF. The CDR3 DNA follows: TGTGCCAGCCGGCTTACGAACACCGGGGAGCTGTTTTTT.

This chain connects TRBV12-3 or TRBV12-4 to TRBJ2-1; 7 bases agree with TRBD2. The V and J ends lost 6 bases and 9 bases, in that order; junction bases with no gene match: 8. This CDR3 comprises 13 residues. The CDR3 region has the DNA TGTGCCAGCAGCATCGGGGGGAAAAGTGAGCAGTTCTTC. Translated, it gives CASSIGGKSEQFF.

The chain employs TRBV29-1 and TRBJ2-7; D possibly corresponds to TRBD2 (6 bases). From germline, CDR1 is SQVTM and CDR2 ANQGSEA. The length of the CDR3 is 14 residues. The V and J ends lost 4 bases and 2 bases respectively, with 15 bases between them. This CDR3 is CSVVGGRPPYEQYF. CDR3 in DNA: TGCAGCGTTGTGGGGGGTAGGCCTCCCTACGAGCAGTACTTC.

CDR3: CASSLLTPGETQYF. DNA of the CDR3: TGTGCCAGCAGTTTATTGACTCCCGGGGAGACCCAGTACTTC. V usage is TRBV28 and J usage is TRBJ2-5; D is undetermined. CDR1 and CDR2 from the germline V gene are MDHEN and SYDVKM. There are 14 residues in the CDR3. The V end lost 1 base, the J end lost 5 bases, and 11 bases lay between the germline ends.

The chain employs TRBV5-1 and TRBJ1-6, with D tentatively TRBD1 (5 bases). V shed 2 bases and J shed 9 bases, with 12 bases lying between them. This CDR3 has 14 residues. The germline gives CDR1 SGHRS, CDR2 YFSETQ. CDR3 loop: CASSLEVGGSPLHF. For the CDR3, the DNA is TGCGCCAGCAGCTTAGAGGTCGGGGGTTCACCCCTCCACTTT.

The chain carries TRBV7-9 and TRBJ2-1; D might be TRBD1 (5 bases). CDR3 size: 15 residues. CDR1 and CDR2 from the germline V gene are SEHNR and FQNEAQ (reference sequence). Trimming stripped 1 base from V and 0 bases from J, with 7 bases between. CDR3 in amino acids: CASSLGGGSYNEQFF. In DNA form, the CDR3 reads TGTGCCAGCAGCTTAGGGGGCGGCTCCTACAATGAGCAGTTCTTC.

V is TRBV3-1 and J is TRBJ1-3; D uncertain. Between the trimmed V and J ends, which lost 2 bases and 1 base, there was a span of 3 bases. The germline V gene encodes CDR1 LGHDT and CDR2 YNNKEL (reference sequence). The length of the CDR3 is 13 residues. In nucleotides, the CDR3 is TGTGCCAGCAGCCAACCTTCTGGAAACACCATATATTTT. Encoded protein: CASSQPSGNTIYF.

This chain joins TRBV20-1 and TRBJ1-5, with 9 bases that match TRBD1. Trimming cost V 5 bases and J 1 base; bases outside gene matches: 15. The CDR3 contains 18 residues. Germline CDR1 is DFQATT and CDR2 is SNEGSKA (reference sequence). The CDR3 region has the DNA TGCAGTGCTCCCGGCGGACAGGGGTTTGGAGACAGCAATCAGCCCCAGCATTTT. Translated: CSAPGGQGFGDSNQPQHF.

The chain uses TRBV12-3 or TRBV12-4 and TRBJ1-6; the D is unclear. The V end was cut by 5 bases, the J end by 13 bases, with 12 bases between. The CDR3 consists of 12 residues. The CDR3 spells CASSHGRSPLHF. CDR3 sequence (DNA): TGTGCCAGCAGTCACGGACGGTCCCCCCTCCACTTT.

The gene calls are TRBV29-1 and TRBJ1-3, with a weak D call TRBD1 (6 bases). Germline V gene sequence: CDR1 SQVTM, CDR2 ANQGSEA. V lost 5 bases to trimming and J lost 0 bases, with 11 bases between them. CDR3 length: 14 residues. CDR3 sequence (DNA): TGCAGCGTTCTTGGGACAAGCTCTGGAAACACCATATATTTT. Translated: CSVLGTSSGNTIYF.

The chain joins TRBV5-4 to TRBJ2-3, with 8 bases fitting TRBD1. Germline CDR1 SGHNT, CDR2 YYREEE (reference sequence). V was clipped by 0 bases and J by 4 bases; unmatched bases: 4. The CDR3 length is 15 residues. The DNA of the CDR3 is TGTGCCAGCAGCTTGGGGACAGGGATTGCAGATACGCAGTATTTT. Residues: CASSLGTGIADTQYF.

CDR3 DNA sequence: TGCGCCAGCAGTCACTACCGCGGGAGAAACTACGAGCAGTACGTC. Translating gives CASSHYRGRNYEQYV. This chain uses TRBV23-1 with TRBJ2-7; the match to TRBD2 covers 7 bases. TRBV23-1 is marked as an open reading frame, function uncertain. The CDR3 sequence is 15 residues long. The V gene end was trimmed by 3 bases and the J gene end by 3 bases; junction bases not matched to a gene: 8.

This CDR3 reads CASSLGGAGGYEQYV. DNA of the CDR3: TGCGCCAGCAGCCTAGGCGGGGCGGGGGGCTACGAGCAGTACGTC. This chain uses TRBV4-1 with TRBJ2-7; 8 bases are shared with TRBD2. The V and J ends lost 4 bases and 3 bases, in that order; junction bases with no gene match: 8. This CDR3 spans 15 amino acids. Germline CDR1 and CDR2: MGHRA and YSYEKL.